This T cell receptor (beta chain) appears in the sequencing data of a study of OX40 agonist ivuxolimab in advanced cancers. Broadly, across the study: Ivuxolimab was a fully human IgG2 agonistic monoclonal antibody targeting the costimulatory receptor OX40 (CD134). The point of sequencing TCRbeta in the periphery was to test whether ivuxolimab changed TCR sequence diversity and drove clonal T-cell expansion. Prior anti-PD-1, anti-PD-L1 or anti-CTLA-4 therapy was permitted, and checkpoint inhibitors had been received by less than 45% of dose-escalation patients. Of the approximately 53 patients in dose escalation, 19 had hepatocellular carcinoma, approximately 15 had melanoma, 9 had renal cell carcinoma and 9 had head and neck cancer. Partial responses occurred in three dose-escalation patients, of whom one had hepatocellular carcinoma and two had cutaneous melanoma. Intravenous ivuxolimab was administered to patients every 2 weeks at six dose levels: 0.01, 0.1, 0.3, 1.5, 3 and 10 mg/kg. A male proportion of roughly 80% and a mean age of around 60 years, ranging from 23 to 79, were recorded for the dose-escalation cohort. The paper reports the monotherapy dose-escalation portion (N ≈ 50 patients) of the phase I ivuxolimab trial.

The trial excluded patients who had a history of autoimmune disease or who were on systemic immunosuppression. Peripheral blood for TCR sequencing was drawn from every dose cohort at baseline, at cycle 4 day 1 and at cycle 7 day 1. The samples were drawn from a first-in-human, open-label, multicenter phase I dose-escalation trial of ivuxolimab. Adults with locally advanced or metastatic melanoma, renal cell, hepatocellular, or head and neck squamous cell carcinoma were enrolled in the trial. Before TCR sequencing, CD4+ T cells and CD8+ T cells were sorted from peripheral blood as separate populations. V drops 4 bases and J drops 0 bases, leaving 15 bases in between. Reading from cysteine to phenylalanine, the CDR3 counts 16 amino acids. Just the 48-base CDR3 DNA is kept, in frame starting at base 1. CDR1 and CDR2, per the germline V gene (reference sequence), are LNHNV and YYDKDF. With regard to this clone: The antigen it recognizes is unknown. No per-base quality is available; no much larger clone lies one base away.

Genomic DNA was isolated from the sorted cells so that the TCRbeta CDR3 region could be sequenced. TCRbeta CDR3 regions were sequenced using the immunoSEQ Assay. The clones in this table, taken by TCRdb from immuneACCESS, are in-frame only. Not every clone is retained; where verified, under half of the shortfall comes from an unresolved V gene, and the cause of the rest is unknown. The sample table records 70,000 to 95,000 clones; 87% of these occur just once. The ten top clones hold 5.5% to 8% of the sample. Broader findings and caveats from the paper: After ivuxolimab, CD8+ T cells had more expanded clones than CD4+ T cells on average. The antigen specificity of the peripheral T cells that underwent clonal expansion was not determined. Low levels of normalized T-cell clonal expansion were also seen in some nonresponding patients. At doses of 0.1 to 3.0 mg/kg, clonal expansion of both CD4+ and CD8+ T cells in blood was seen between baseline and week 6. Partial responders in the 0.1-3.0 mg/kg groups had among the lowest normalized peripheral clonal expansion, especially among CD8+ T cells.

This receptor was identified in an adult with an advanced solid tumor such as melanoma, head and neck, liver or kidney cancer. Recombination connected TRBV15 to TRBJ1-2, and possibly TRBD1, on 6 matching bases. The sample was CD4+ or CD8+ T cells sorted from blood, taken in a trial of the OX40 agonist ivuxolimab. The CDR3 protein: CATSTGDTRSNYGYTF. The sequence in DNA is TGTGCCACCAGCACCGGGGACACCCGCTCTAACTATGGCTACACCTTC.